This T cell receptor beta chain was sequenced in a study of T-cell memory formation after mild COVID-19. The CDR3 length is 15 residues. The germline V and J ends were trimmed by 6 bases and 4 bases, with 13 bases remaining between them. General observations from the study: CD4+ contracting clones were mainly CM and EM; CD8+ ones, EMRA. Later expanders leaned toward CD4+, whereas clones contracting from day 15 to 85 were balanced CD4/CD8. Some clones that responded were present in memory (sampled pre-infection), which suggests cross-reactive memory joined.

This clonotype was detected ten times or more. Its antigen is not identified. Amplification by 5'RACE using constant-segment primers produced TCR alpha and TCR beta cDNA libraries that carried sample barcodes and UMIs. TCRdb used MiXCR to reprocess the 5' RACE reads, holding one entry per CDR3 protein. The sample carries under 450,000 distinct CDR3 sequences, 13% to 15% recorded once. This clonotype was sampled from a man aged 18 to 35 who had mild COVID-19 (a few samples of this study predate the infection). Cell type and time point are not known. This sequence joins TRBV12-3 or TRBV12-4 and TRBJ2-6; D is perhaps TRBD1 (6 bases). Material for sequencing was PBMCs or a T cell subset sorted from them (not recorded which). CDR3 loop: CASSLRGSGANVLTF. CDR3 nucleotides: TGTGCCAGCAGCCTCAGGGGCTCCGGGGCCAACGTCCTGACTTTC.